The 20 T cell receptor beta chains given below trace back to one sample, sequenced in a study of OX40 agonist ivuxolimab in advanced cancers. This table comes from immunoSEQ multiplex PCR, and its TCRdb copy is limited to in-frame clones, with some not included. The sample contains approximately 100,000 clones, around nine tenths of which appear only once. The input for sequencing was CD4+ or CD8+ T cells sorted from blood, taken in a trial of the OX40 agonist ivuxolimab. These receptors all stem from an adult with an advanced solid tumor such as melanoma, head and neck, liver or kidney cancer.

V usage is TRBV4-1 and J usage is TRBJ2-5, with D hard to call. CDR3 size: 15 residues. Germline V gives CDR1 MGHRA, CDR2 YSYEKL. Trimming left V 5 bases short and J 0 bases short, with 13 bases between. CDR3 in amino acids: CASSMSDHHQETQYF. CDR3 coding DNA: TGCGCCAGCAGCATGAGTGACCACCACCAAGAGACCCAGTACTTC.

The chain carries TRBV5-4 and TRBJ1-1, with 10 bases matching TRBD1. V was clipped by 3 bases and J by 3 bases; unmatched bases: 8. From germline, CDR1 is SGHNT and CDR2 YYREEE (reference sequence). This CDR3 is 16 amino acids long. The CDR3 DNA is TGTGCCAGCAGCTCACCTCCGACAGGGGGCGACACTGAAGCTTTCTTT. Its protein product is CASSSPPTGGDTEAFF. The full variable domain, with the rest looked up from reference TRBV5-4 and TRBJ1-1, is ETGVTQSPTHLIKTRGQQVTLRCSSQSGHNTVSWYQQALGQGPQFIFQYYREEENGRGNFPPRFSGLQFPNYSSELNVNALELDDSALYLCASSSPPTGGDTEAFFGQGTRLTVV.

A few counts support this clone. V gene TRBV9 combines with J gene TRBJ1-5; TRBD1 is a possible D gene (5 bases). Germline lookup yields CDR1 SGDLS and CDR2 YYNGEE. V lost 0 bases and J 7 bases, leaving 11 bases between the germline ends. The CDR3 has 14 residues. For the CDR3, the DNA is TGTGCCAGCAGCGTAGAACCAGGGCTACAGCCCCAGCATTTT. It codes for CASSVEPGLQPQHF.

This clone came up once. The rearrangement joins TRBV7-3 to TRBJ2-7; TRBD2 is a possible D gene (6 bases). CDR3 size: 13 residues. Germline values: CDR1 SGHTA, CDR2 FQGTGA. V was shortened by 2 bases and J by 5 bases, with 10 bases between the two germline ends. The CDR3 bases are TGTGCCAGCAGCTTACGACCGGGGGACGAGCAGTACTTC. Encoded protein: CASSLRPGDEQYF. The variable domain in full, with the rest retrieved from reference TRBV7-3 and TRBJ2-7, is GAGVSQTPSNKVTEKGKYVELRCDPISGHTALYWYRQSLGQGPEFLIYFQGTGAADDSGLPNDRFFAVRPEGSVSTLKIQRTERGDSAVYLCASSLRPGDEQYFGPGTRLTVT.

The gene calls are TRBV7-9 and TRBJ1-2, with D hard to call. Per germline, CDR1 SEHNR and CDR2 FQNEAQ (reference sequence). The length of the CDR3 is 17 residues. Trimming took 1 base from V and 0 from J, leaving 15 bases between them. In DNA form, the CDR3 reads TGTGCCAGCAGCTTAGGGGTGGGATCCGGTACTAACTATGGCTACACCTTC. This translates into CASSLGVGSGTNYGYTF.

The chain carries TRBV28 and TRBJ2-1, with D hard to call. This CDR3 region has 17 residues. Germline loops: CDR1 MDHEN, CDR2 SYDVKM. V lost 2 bases and J 0 bases, leaving 14 bases between the germline ends. The CDR3 loop is CASSLIPGSHSYNEQFF. The CDR3 DNA sequence: TGTGCCAGCAGTTTAATCCCGGGTTCCCACTCCTACAATGAGCAGTTCTTC.

The gene calls are TRBV29-1 and TRBJ2-1; no clear D. Trimming left V 5 bases short and J 0 bases short, with 8 bases between. Germline-derived CDR1 and CDR2 are SQVTM and ANQGSEA. The CDR3 spans 13 residues. The CDR3 spells CSVSLGSYNEQFF. DNA of the CDR3: TGCAGCGTTTCGCTGGGCTCCTACAATGAGCAGTTCTTC.

This clone occurred once. The V and J genes are TRBV18 and TRBJ2-5; possible D gene TRBD1, 6 bases. The CDR3 loop spans 13 amino acids. CDR1 is KGHSH, CDR2 LQKENI, per germline. V was clipped by 4 bases and J by 0 bases, with 6 bases between them. The CDR3 region is CASSRDNQETQYF. The CDR3 DNA is TGTGCCAGCTCACGGGACAACCAAGAGACCCAGTACTTC.

The chain links TRBV14 to TRBJ2-1, with TRBD2 matching 14 bases. This CDR3 region has 16 residues. CDR1 and CDR2 from the germline V gene are SGHDN and FVKESK. Trimming at V came to 3 bases and at J to 10 bases, leaving 8 bases not matched to a gene. DNA of the CDR3: TGTGCCAGCAGCCACCCCCCGGGACTAGCGGGGGCCGAGCAGTTCTTC. It codes for CASSHPPGLAGAEQFF. Combining the CDR3 with reference TRBV14 and TRBJ2-1 gives the whole variable domain EAGVTQFPSHSVIEKGQTVTLRCDPISGHDNLYWYRRVMGKEIKFLLHFVKESKQDESGMPNNRFLAERTGGTYSTLKVQPAELEDSGVYFCASSHPPGLAGAEQFFGPGTRLTVL.

J is TRBJ2-1 and V is TRBV7-7, with D tentatively TRBD2 (5 bases). Looked up from germline, CDR1 is SSHAT and CDR2 is FNYEAQ (reference sequence). CDR3 length: 13 residues. The ends were cut back, 4 bases at V and 9 bases at J, with 13 bases in the middle. CDR3 coding DNA: TGTGCCAGCAGCTCCCAGGACTTGGCTGAGCAGTTCTTC. Residues: CASSSQDLAEQFF.

This clone has just a few counts. The chain is built from TRBV5-1 and TRBJ1-5; D is unclear. This CDR3 region has 14 residues. Germline lookup yields CDR1 SGHRS and CDR2 YFSETQ. Trimming left V 4 bases short and J 1 base short, with 9 bases between. The CDR3 sequence is CASSPLGSNQPQHF. CDR3 sequence (DNA): TGCGCCAGCAGCCCCTTGGGGAGCAATCAGCCCCAGCATTTT.

The chain combines TRBV11-2 with TRBJ2-5; 8 positions match TRBD2. The germline CDR1 and CDR2 sequences are SGHAT and FQNNGV. This CDR3 comprises 15 residues. Unmatched junction bases numbered 11, after V lost 4 bases and J lost 7 bases. The CDR3 DNA reads as TGTGCCAGCAGCTCACCCCTGGGCGGGGGGCTGACCCAGTACTTC. Its translation: CASSSPLGGGLTQYF.

The CDR3 is CASSLDGDSYNEQFF. For the CDR3, the DNA is TGTGCCAGCAGCTTAGATGGAGACAGTTACAATGAGCAGTTCTTC. V gene TRBV11-2 combines with J gene TRBJ2-1; D possibly corresponds to TRBD1 (5 bases). This CDR3 comprises 15 residues. Trimming shortened V by 0 bases and J by 4 bases, and 10 bases separated the two germline ends. Germline assignment: CDR1 SGHAT and CDR2 FQNNGV.

This chain uses TRBV28 with TRBJ2-5, with D uncertain. Germline V CDR1 and CDR2: MDHEN, SYDVKM. V was shortened by 2 bases and J by 3 bases, with 10 bases between the two germline ends. The CDR3 is 14 amino acids. The DNA for the CDR3 is TGTGCCAGCAGTTTAGGCAGGTACAAAGAGACCCAGTACTTC. This gives the protein CASSLGRYKETQYF.

This rearrangement joins TRBV2 to TRBJ1-1; 9 nucleotides align to TRBD1. The CDR3 is made up of 13 amino acids. From germline, CDR1 is SNHLY and CDR2 FYNNEI. The junction had 8 bases not matched to a gene; V was cut back by 4 bases and J by 11 bases. The CDR3 region has the DNA TGTGCCAGCAGTGGACGGGACAGGGAGAGGGCTTTCTTT. This translates into CASSGRDRERAFF.

The rearrangement joins TRBV5-1 to TRBJ2-2, with 8 bases identical to TRBD1. Germline V gives CDR1 SGHRS, CDR2 YFSETQ. This CDR3 has 14 residues. The ends lost 3 bases at V and 6 bases at J; junction bases unmatched: 4. The CDR3 region is CASSSQGASGELFF. In DNA, the CDR3 is TGCGCCAGCAGCTCTCAGGGGGCATCCGGGGAGCTGTTTTTT.

The chain employs TRBV18 and TRBJ1-1; tentatively, D is TRBD1 (6 bases). The ends were cut back, 0 bases at V and 6 bases at J, with 8 bases in the middle. The V gene's germline CDR1 is KGHSH and CDR2 LQKENI. The CDR3 runs 13 residues. In DNA, the CDR3 is TGTGCCAGCTCACCACCGGCAGGGGCTGAAGCTTTCTTT. This sequence encodes CASSPPAGAEAFF.

The chain combines TRBV29-1 with TRBJ2-7; a possible D gene is TRBD2 (6 bases). The V gene's germline CDR1 is SQVTM and CDR2 ANQGSEA. CDR3 size: 11 residues. Deletions cut 7 bases from V and 6 bases from J, with 13 bases between. CDR3 sequence reads: CSGGVSLEQYF. The DNA for the CDR3 is TGCAGCGGGGGGGTTTCTCTCGAGCAGTACTTC.

The chain combines TRBV7-9 with TRBJ2-3, with D perhaps TRBD2 (6 bases). V shed 1 base and J shed 4 bases, with 15 bases lying between them. From germline, CDR1 is SEHNR and CDR2 FQNEAQ (reference sequence). This CDR3 is built from 16 residues. The CDR3 region is CASSLGLVAGPDTQYF. For the CDR3, the DNA is TGTGCCAGCAGCTTAGGACTAGTGGCGGGTCCAGATACGCAGTATTTT.

This rearrangement joins TRBV5-5 to TRBJ1-3; D is ambiguous. V shed 2 bases and J shed 0 bases, with 15 bases lying between them. From germline, CDR1 is SGHKS and CDR2 YYEKEE (reference sequence). This CDR3 is 17 amino acids long. CDR3 sequence: CASSFSRLTRSGNTIYF. The CDR3, as DNA: TGTGCCAGCAGCTTTTCGCGGCTGACCCGCTCTGGAAACACCATATATTTT.